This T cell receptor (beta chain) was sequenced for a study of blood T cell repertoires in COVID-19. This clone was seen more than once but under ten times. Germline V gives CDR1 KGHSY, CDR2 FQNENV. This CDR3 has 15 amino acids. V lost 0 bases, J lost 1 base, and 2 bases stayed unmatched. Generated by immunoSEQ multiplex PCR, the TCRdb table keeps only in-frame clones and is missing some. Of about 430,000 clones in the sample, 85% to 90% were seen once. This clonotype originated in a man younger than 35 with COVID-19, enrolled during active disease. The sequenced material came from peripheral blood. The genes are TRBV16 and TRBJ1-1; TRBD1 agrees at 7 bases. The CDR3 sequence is CASSQSRTGNTEAFF. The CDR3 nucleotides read TGTGCCAGCAGCCAATCTCGGACAGGGAACACTGAAGCTTTCTTT.